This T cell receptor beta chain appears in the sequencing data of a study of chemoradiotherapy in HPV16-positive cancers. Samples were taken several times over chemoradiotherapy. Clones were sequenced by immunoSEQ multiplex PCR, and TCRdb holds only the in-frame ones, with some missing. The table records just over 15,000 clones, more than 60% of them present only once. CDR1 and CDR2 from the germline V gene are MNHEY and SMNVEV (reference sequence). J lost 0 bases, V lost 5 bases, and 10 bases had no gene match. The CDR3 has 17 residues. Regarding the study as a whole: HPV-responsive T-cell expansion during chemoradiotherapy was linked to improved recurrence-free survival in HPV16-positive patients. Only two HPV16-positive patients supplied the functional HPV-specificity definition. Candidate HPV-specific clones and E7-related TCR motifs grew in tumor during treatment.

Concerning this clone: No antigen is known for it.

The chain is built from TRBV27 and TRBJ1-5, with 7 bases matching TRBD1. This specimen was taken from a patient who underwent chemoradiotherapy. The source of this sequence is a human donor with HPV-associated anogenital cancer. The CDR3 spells CASSAREGAVSNQPQHF. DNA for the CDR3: TGTGCCAGCAGTGCACGAGAGGGGGCTGTTAGCAATCAGCCCCAGCATTTT.